This T cell receptor beta chain was found in a study of siplizumab effects on memory and regulatory T cells. The CDR3 length is 10 residues. In germline, CDR1 is SQVTM, CDR2 ANQGSEA. The ends were cut back, 4 bases at V and 8 bases at J, with 6 bases in the middle. The table came from immunoSEQ multiplex PCR; TCRdb's copy has only in-frame clones and leaves some out. The sample consists of tens of thousands of clones, approximately 94% of them appearing once. The chain joins TRBV29-1 to TRBJ2-1; the D is unclear. Sequenced material: CD8+ T cells sorted from blood. This clonotype was sampled from a human donor in good health. The chain's CDR3 is CSVGTYEQFF. CDR3 DNA: TGCAGCGTTGGGACGTATGAGCAGTTCTTC.